The clone carrying this T cell receptor beta chain was observed a few times. Its specificity is not known. Other nucleotide sequences in the sample specify the same CDR3. The entry originates in a study of cytomegalovirus exposure and HLA in healthy donors. The PCR made use of 60 Vbeta and 13 Jbeta primers. Only in-frame clones appear in the TCRdb table, and some are missing; sequencing was by immunoSEQ multiplex PCR. The data show some 170,000 clones, with 75% to 85% seen just once and about 4.5% held by the top ten. Study results and caveats: About 87% or about 30% of the time was how often most TCR beta V segments were productive, according to an earlier analysis.

Losses at the gene ends were 6 bases for V and 2 bases for J; bases not matched to a gene: 3. The germline CDR1 and CDR2 sequences are MNHEY and SMNVEV (reference sequence). The CDR3 covers 14 residues. The sample was PBMCs. The chain carries TRBV27 and TRBJ2-7, with 11 nucleotides matching TRBD2. The receptor comes from a young man in good health and CMV-seronegative. The CDR3 sequence is CASSGTSGPYEQYF. As DNA, the CDR3 is TGTGCCAGCAGCGGGACTAGCGGACCCTACGAGCAGTACTTC.